Shown below are 5 T cell receptor beta chains from a single sample sequenced in a study of T cells of healthy individuals. TCRdb processed the 5' RACE reads anew with MiXCR; each CDR3 protein has one entry. Among 85,000 to 100,000 distinct CDR3 sequences listed, 15% to 20% were seen once. These receptors originate from a human donor in good health.

The chain links TRBV29-1 to TRBJ2-5; D unresolved. The V end lost 7 bases, the J end lost 4 bases, and 16 bases lay between the germline ends. The CDR3 has 13 amino acids. Per germline, CDR1 SQVTM and CDR2 ANQGSEA. The CDR3 coding sequence is TGCAGCGCCGCCCCGCCAGGTGCAGAGACCCAGTACTTC. Protein product: CSAAPPGAETQYF.

The chain has TRBV7-6 and TRBJ1-4; no reliable D call. Germline V gene lookup returns CDR1 SGHVS and CDR2 FNYEAQ. V lost 5 bases, J lost 6 bases, and 13 bases lay in between. The CDR3 runs 14 residues. The CDR3 spells CASSPTPADEKLFF. Written as DNA, the CDR3 is TGTGCCAGCAGCCCCACGCCCGCGGATGAAAAACTGTTTTTT.

This clonotype occurred a few times. The chain uses TRBV6-2 or TRBV6-3 and TRBJ2-7, with 11 bases fitting TRBD2. Per germline, CDR1 MNHEY and CDR2 SVGEGT. There are 17 residues in the CDR3. V shed 2 bases, J shed 6 bases, and the junction held 12 bases outside the gene matches. The CDR3 nucleotides read TGTGCCAGCAGTTACACGACTAGCGGGATGGCTCGGGGCGAGCAGTACTTC. Its translation: CASSYTTSGMARGEQYF.

CDR3 in amino acids: CSAYRIGQPQHF. The CDR3 DNA follows: TGCAGTGCTTACAGGATTGGTCAGCCCCAGCATTTT. The chain joins TRBV20-1 to TRBJ1-5; D possibly corresponds to TRBD1 (5 bases). Trimming shortened V by 5 bases and J by 6 bases, and 11 bases separated the two germline ends. Germline CDR1 and CDR2: DFQATT and SNEGSKA (reference sequence). The CDR3 consists of 12 residues.

This chain uses TRBV4-1 with TRBJ2-7; no reliable D call. Trimming pared 0 bases from V and 2 bases from J, leaving 20 bases between. Germline CDR1 MGHRA, CDR2 YSYEKL. This CDR3 is 18 amino acids long. In DNA form, the CDR3 reads TGCGCCAGCAGCCAAGATTATGGGTACAGAATGATACCCTACGAGCAGTACTTC. Its protein is CASSQDYGYRMIPYEQYF.